This entry is about one TCR beta chain. Its antigen target is currently unknown. Per-nucleotide qualities are absent, and no much larger clonotype sits a single base away. Participants in the prospective study were aged roughly 18 to 89 years, lived in more than 20 United States geographic areas, and enrolled through a virtual design. In the prospective study, cohorts were assigned on the basis of participant-reported clinical history obtained from a screening survey and a study questionnaire. In the prospective study, whole blood, serum and a nasopharyngeal or oropharyngeal swab were collected from each participant by mobile phlebotomists. Additional blood draws and questionnaires over an approximately 2-month period could optionally be provided by prospective study participants. Before DNA extraction, blood samples from the prospective study were shipped at room temperature or frozen. This specimen comes from a study of blood T cell repertoires in COVID-19 (TCRdb year 2020). For the wider study: The collaborator samples originated in the United States, Italy and Spain and spanned the acute and convalescent phases of COVID-19. The prospective study material was composed of cDNA or gDNA derived from T cells, B-cell-depleted T cells, or PBMCs. The dataset comprised deeply sampled blood TCRbeta repertoires from subjects exposed to, actively infected with, or recovered from COVID-19. HLA class I and class II types, where available, came from metadata supplied by the sample provider rather than from assay-based typing. Sample metadata almost always included a de-identified subject ID, COVID-19 status, age in years and sex. The repertoires were released in a freely available public database meant as a resource for research on the immune response to SARS-CoV-2. Samples came from the ongoing ImmuneRACE study (first 160 participants) plus 1,254 subjects from 6 global collaborators. What the work shows at the level of the full study, not this receptor alone: Clinical and demographic metadata were provided uncurated, with the amount varying by source and participant.

TCRbeta CDR3 regions were amplified from genomic DNA using the immunoSEQ Assay, a bias-controlled multiplex PCR. The paper's data handling went like this. The number of nucleated cells in each sample was estimated from the amplification of reference gene primers within the assay. To quantify the absolute abundance of each unique TCRbeta CDR3 rearrangement, sequence reads were collapsed and filtered. Productive Simpson clonality was computed per sample as the square root of Simpson's diversity index over productive rearrangements. As stored in TCRdb, this immuneACCESS dataset retains in-frame rearrangements with V and J assigned. A fraction of the clones does not appear; measured against another copy, unresolved V genes explain less than half of the discrepancy, and the remainder lacks a known reason. Clonal size and the V and J genes are those of that table, whereas D and trimming came from the DNA. The sample profile shows hundreds of thousands of clones; nearly 90% of them were found once. Of the sample, about 1.7% is held by the ten largest clones.

The germline V gene provides CDR1 KGHDR and CDR2 SFDVKD. The V end loses 3 bases and the J end loses 8 bases, and a stretch of 12 bases separates them. The CDR3 covers 14 residues, taking in both the cysteine and the phenylalanine. The kept DNA is CDR3 alone, 42 bases in frame from the first base. The sequence came from a woman between 18 and 29 years old with acute COVID-19. The V gene is TRBV24-1 and the J gene is TRBJ1-4; the D gene lacks a confident call. The sample consisted of PBMCs or T cells enriched from blood (not recorded which). The CDR3 reads CATSDRRQQEKLFF. The DNA sequence follows: TGTGCCACCAGTGATAGACGACAACAGGAAAAACTGTTTTTT.